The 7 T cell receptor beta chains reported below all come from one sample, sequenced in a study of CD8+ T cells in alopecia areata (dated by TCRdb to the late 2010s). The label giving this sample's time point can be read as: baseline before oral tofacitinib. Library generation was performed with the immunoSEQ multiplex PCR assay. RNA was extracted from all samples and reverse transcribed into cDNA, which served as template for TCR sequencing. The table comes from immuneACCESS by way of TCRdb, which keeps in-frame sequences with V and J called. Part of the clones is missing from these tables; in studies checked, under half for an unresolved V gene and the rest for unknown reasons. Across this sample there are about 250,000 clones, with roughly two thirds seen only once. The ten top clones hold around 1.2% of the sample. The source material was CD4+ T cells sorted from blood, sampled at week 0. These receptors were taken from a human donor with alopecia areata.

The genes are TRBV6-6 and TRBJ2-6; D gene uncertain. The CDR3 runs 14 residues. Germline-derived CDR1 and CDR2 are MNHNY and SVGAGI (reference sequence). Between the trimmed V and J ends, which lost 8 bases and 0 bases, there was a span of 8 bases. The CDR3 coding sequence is TGTGCCAGCCGTAAAGACTCTGGGGCCAACGTCCTGACTTTC. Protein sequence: CASRKDSGANVLTF.

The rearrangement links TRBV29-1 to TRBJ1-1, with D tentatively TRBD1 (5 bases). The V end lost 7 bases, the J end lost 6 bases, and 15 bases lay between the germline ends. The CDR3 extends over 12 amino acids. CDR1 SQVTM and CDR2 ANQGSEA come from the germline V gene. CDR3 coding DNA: TGCAGCGGGTATCTTACAGGTTCTGAAGCTTTCTTT. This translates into CSGYLTGSEAFF.

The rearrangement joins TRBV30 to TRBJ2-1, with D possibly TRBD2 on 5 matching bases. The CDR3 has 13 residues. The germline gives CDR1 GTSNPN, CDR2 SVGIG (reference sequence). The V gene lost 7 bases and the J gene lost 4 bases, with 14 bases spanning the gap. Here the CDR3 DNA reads TGTGCCTCCCGAGGCGGGCCATACAATGAGCAGTTCTTC. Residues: CASRGGPYNEQFF.

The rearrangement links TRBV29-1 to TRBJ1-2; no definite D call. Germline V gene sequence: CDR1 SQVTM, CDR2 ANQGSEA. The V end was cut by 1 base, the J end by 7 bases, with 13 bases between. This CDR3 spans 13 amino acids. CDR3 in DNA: TGCAGCGTTGAAGGAGGTAGCGGCATTGGCTACACCTTC. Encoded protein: CSVEGGSGIGYTF. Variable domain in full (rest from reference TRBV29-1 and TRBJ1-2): SAVISQKPSRDICQRGTSLTIQCQVDSQVTMMFWYRQQPGQSLTLIATANQGSEATYESGFVIDKFPISRPNLTFSTLTVSNMSPEDSSIYLCSVEGGSGIGYTFGSGTRLTVV.

CDR3 loop: CASSLRGLSEQYF. CDR3 bases: TGTGCCAGCAGCCTTCGGGGATTGAGTGAGCAGTACTTC. The rearrangement uses TRBV13 and TRBJ2-7, with a tentative D call TRBD2 (5 bases). V lost 5 bases, J lost 7 bases, and 15 bases lay in between. The CDR3 runs 13 residues. Germline V gene data show CDR1 as PRHDT and CDR2 as FYEKMQ (reference sequence).

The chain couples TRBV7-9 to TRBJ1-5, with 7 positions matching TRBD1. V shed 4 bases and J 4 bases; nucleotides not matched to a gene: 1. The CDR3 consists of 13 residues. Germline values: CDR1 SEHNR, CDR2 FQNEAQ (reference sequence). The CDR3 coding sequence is TGTGCCAGCAGCTCGACAGGGAATCAGCCCCAGCATTTT. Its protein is CASSSTGNQPQHF.

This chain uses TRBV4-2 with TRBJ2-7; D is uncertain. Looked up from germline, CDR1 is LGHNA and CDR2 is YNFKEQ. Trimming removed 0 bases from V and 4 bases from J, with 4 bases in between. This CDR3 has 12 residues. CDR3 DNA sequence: TGTGCCAGCAGCCAAGATCTATACGAGCAGTACTTC. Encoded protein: CASSQDLYEQYF.